Below, 18 T cell receptor beta chains from the same sample are listed, as sequenced in a study of blood T cell repertoires in COVID-19. Method: immunoSEQ multiplex PCR; TCRdb's copy keeps in-frame clones and lacks some. Found here are around 200,000 clones, roughly 83% of them singletons; the top ten hold approximately 5%. Material for sequencing was PBMCs or T cells enriched from blood (not recorded which). The receptors come from a man aged 35 to 55 with acute COVID-19.

The J gene is TRBJ1-1, the V gene TRBV16; D remains ambiguous. The CDR3 consists of 14 residues. Germline CDR1 KGHSY, CDR2 FQNENV. V was clipped by 0 bases and J by 4 bases, with 9 bases between them. CDR3 in DNA: TGTGCCAGCAGCCAATCCGTAGAGGGCACTGAAGCTTTCTTT. Protein product: CASSQSVEGTEAFF.

This chain links TRBV12-5 with TRBJ2-5; TRBD1 is a possible D gene (5 bases). CDR1 and CDR2 from the germline V gene are LGHNT and FRNRAP. Trimming took off 4 bases at V and 7 bases at J, with 13 bases between the two ends. This CDR3 is 13 amino acids long. The CDR3 DNA follows: TGTGCTAGTGGTTCCGACAGCCTGGGGACCCAGTACTTC. Translated: CASGSDSLGTQYF.

This clone occurred once. The rearrangement links TRBV18 to TRBJ1-6; 7 bases map to TRBD1. The CDR3 spans 16 residues. After removal of 3 bases from V and 6 bases from J, the junction contained 8 bases not matched to a gene. Looked up from germline, CDR1 is KGHSH and CDR2 is LQKENI. Written as DNA, the CDR3 is TGTGCCAGCTCACCGCCAGGGACAGCCACTAATTCACCCCTCCACTTT. Protein: CASSPPGTATNSPLHF.

This clone was seen only once. This chain connects TRBV14 to TRBJ2-3; 16 bases are shared with TRBD2. The V and J ends lost 3 bases and 3 bases, in that order; junction bases with no gene match: 6. This CDR3 is built from 18 residues. The germline V gene encodes CDR1 SGHDN and CDR2 FVKESK. CDR3 sequence (DNA): TGTGCCAGCAGCCAGGACCCGGGACTAGCGGGAGGGACAGATACGCAGTATTTT. This codes for CASSQDPGLAGGTDTQYF. Using reference TRBV14 and TRBJ2-3 for the parts outside the CDR3, the full variable domain is EAGVTQFPSHSVIEKGQTVTLRCDPISGHDNLYWYRRVMGKEIKFLLHFVKESKQDESGMPNNRFLAERTGGTYSTLKVQPAELEDSGVYFCASSQDPGLAGGTDTQYFGPGTRLTVL.

The CDR3 DNA is TGCGCCAGCAGCCTATACCGGGACAGTACGGGAGCGGGAGGGGACGAGCAGTACTTC. It specifies CASSLYRDSTGAGGDEQYF. This chain joins TRBV5-1 and TRBJ2-7; 10 positions match TRBD2. CDR1 and CDR2 from the germline V gene are SGHRS and YFSETQ. The CDR3 runs to 19 residues. V shed 4 bases, J shed 5 bases, and the junction held 21 bases outside the gene matches.

The chain combines TRBV5-4 with TRBJ1-2; 7 nucleotides align to TRBD1. Germline V gene data show CDR1 as SGHNT and CDR2 as YYREEE (reference sequence). The V segment lost 7 bases and the J segment 3 bases; nucleotides outside the gene matches: 21. This CDR3 is built from 18 residues. The CDR3, as DNA: TGTGCCAGCTGCCACAGGGGCTCCTTGGGTTTAAACGACTATGGCTACACCTTC. Encoded protein: CASCHRGSLGLNDYGYTF.

This clone has just one count. The chain links TRBV3-1 (or the pseudogene TRBV3-2) to TRBJ1-1, with 7 bases fitting TRBD1. From germline, CDR1 is LGHDT and CDR2 YNNKEL (reference sequence). J lost 10 bases, V lost 4 bases, and 9 bases had no gene match. There are 13 residues in the CDR3. CDR3 loop: CASSPVDQGGAFF. CDR3 DNA: TGTGCCAGCAGCCCGGTTGACCAGGGGGGAGCTTTCTTT.

The rearrangement uses TRBV5-4 and TRBJ1-4, with D hard to call. Trimming stripped 2 bases from V and 4 bases from J, with 12 bases between. Germline V gene sequence: CDR1 SGHNT, CDR2 YYREEE (reference sequence). The CDR3 has 15 amino acids. The CDR3 bases are TGTGCCAGCAGCTTTGCACAAGAATTTAATGAAAAACTGTTTTTT. Protein: CASSFAQEFNEKLFF. The whole variable domain, filled in from reference TRBV5-4 and TRBJ1-4, reads ETGVTQSPTHLIKTRGQQVTLRCSSQSGHNTVSWYQQALGQGPQFIFQYYREEENGRGNFPPRFSGLQFPNYSSELNVNALELDDSALYLCASSFAQEFNEKLFFGSGTQLSVL.

The V gene is TRBV7-3, the J gene TRBJ2-3; D possibly corresponds to TRBD1 (5 bases). V lost 5 bases and J lost 2, with 14 bases in between. This CDR3 is built from 15 residues. Germline V gene lookup returns CDR1 SGHTA and CDR2 FQGTGA. This CDR3 reads CASSPWGGPTDTQYF. DNA for the CDR3: TGTGCCAGCAGCCCCTGGGGCGGACCCACAGATACGCAGTATTTT. Combining the CDR3 with reference TRBV7-3 and TRBJ2-3 gives the whole variable domain GAGVSQTPSNKVTEKGKYVELRCDPISGHTALYWYRQSLGQGPEFLIYFQGTGAADDSGLPNDRFFAVRPEGSVSTLKIQRTERGDSAVYLCASSPWGGPTDTQYFGPGTRLTVL.

The chain is built from TRBV7-9 and TRBJ2-7; D is possibly TRBD1 (5 bases). The germline gives CDR1 SEHNR, CDR2 FQNEAQ (reference sequence). CDR3 size: 15 residues. Trimming removed 5 bases from V and 5 bases from J, with 19 bases in between. Here the CDR3 reads CASSPSADFRDEQYF. CDR3 nucleotide sequence: TGTGCCAGCAGCCCTTCGGCAGATTTCAGGGACGAGCAGTACTTC.

The V gene is TRBV7-9, the J gene TRBJ2-7; D possibly corresponds to TRBD1 (5 bases). In germline, CDR1 is SEHNR, CDR2 FQNEAQ (reference sequence). The V and J ends lost 4 bases and 9 bases respectively, with 13 bases between them. The CDR3 is 12 amino acids. The CDR3 DNA reads as TGTGCCAGCAGCTCCGGCAGACAGTTGCAGTACTTC. Its translation is CASSSGRQLQYF.

The chain has TRBV5-1 and TRBJ2-5; 13 bases agree with TRBD2. Germline trimming cut 3 bases from V and 4 bases from J; bases unmatched to any gene: 6. CDR1 SGHRS and CDR2 YFSETQ come from the germline V gene. The CDR3 spans 16 residues. The CDR3: CASSSELAGGVETQYF. The DNA for the CDR3 is TGCGCCAGCAGCTCAGAACTAGCGGGAGGGGTAGAGACCCAGTACTTC.

In DNA, the CDR3 is TGCGCCAGCAGCTCCCGGGAAGGGATGGGGACTGAAGCTTTCTTT. Residues: CASSSREGMGTEAFF. This chain joins TRBV5-1 and TRBJ1-1, with D hard to call. The CDR3 is made up of 15 amino acids. V lost 3 bases, J lost 5 bases, and 17 bases lay in between. Per the germline V gene, CDR1 is SGHRS and CDR2 is YFSETQ.

V gene TRBV7-9 combines with J gene TRBJ1-1; TRBD1 aligns across 12 bases. This CDR3 region has 17 residues. The germline V gene encodes CDR1 SEHNR and CDR2 FQNEAQ (reference sequence). The J segment lost 4 bases and the V segment lost 5 bases, leaving 11 bases of the junction unmatched. CDR3 region: CASSEGQGALGGTEAFF. In nucleotides, the CDR3 is TGTGCCAGCAGCGAGGGACAGGGGGCGTTAGGGGGCACTGAAGCTTTCTTT.

This chain connects TRBV12-5 to TRBJ2-5; no firm D call. V was clipped by 7 bases and J by 5 bases, with 11 bases between them. Germline CDR1 LGHNT, CDR2 FRNRAP. CDR3 length: 12 residues. The CDR3 sequence is CASASLAETQYF. Here the CDR3 DNA reads TGTGCTAGTGCCTCTCTTGCGGAGACCCAGTACTTC.

The rearrangement links TRBV28 to TRBJ1-2; 8 bases align to TRBD1. V lost 3 bases and J lost 8; bases outside the gene matches: 8. CDR3 size: 14 residues. Germline CDR1 MDHEN, CDR2 SYDVKM. The CDR3 is CASSFGDRGRGYTF. The CDR3 nucleotides are TGTGCCAGCAGTTTTGGAGACAGGGGCCGGGGCTACACCTTC.

The chain carries TRBV3-1 (or the pseudogene TRBV3-2) and TRBJ1-5, with TRBD1 as a possible D gene (5 bases). Germline assignment: CDR1 LGHDT and CDR2 YNNKEL (reference sequence). The length of the CDR3 is 14 residues. V lost 1 base, J lost 1 base, and 5 bases lay in between. The CDR3 here is CASSQGQSNQPQHF. The CDR3 DNA reads as TGTGCCAGCAGCCAAGGACAGAGCAATCAGCCCCAGCATTTT.

The genes are TRBV9 and TRBJ2-3; D not certain. The length of the CDR3 is 13 residues. From germline, CDR1 is SGDLS and CDR2 YYNGEE. V lost 4 bases and J lost 0, with 6 bases in between. The CDR3 sequence is CASSYYSTDTQYF. The CDR3 DNA sequence: TGTGCCAGCAGCTACTATAGCACAGATACGCAGTATTTT.